The entry below gives a single TCR beta chain sequence along with its context. This clonotype has at least ten counts. No cognate antigen has been identified for it. Base qualities are missing; no much larger clone stands one base away. The sample comes from a study of T-cell memory formation after mild COVID-19 (dated by TCRdb to the early 2020s). About the full investigation: Most TCR sequence clusters were specific to one of the two donors. The cohort was made up of two young adult volunteers, one female and one male, who were previously healthy. In two donors, T-cell clones that expanded and contracted after mild COVID-19 were tracked by sequencing TCRalpha and TCRbeta repertoires over time.

Sequencing instrument: Illumina NovaSeq 6000. TCRalpha and TCRbeta cDNA libraries were constructed by 5'RACE with constant-segment primers, with sample barcodes and unique molecular identifiers being introduced. Trizol reagent was used to extract RNA from every sample. The libraries were amplified in two PCR steps, and the second step added a second sample barcode and Illumina TruSeq adapters. Sequencing of the libraries was done on an Illumina NovaSeq, producing 2 x 150 bp paired-end reads. The paper's data handling went like this. Demultiplexing of reads and collapsing into UMI-guided consensus sequences were performed with migec v1.2.7. Using mixcr v2.1.11, UMI consensuses were aligned to TRA and TRB V and J templates and then assembled into clonotypes. A clonotype was counted as expanded or contracted only when both edgeR and NoisET called the clonotype significant, with the noise models trained on biological replicates. For edgeR calls, the thresholds were a false discovery rate-adjusted p below 0.01 and a log2 fold-change of 1. PCA with hierarchical clustering of max-normalized trajectories of the 1000 most abundant clonotypes was used as exploratory dynamics analysis. The CD4 or CD8 phenotype of responding clones was assigned using the separately sequenced CD4+ and CD8+ repertoires. TCRdb passed the public sequencing reads through fastp at Q25 and MiXCR, retaining productive beta sequences. For every CDR3 protein sequence, its rows merge into one entry that carries the most common genes and DNA. The V and J calls, along with clone size, are taken from TCRdb and not from the paper's own processing. This sample comprises a few hundred thousand distinct CDR3 sequences, approximately 15% of them detected only once. The ten largest clones add up to approximately 20% of the sample.

As encoded in the germline V gene, CDR1 is SNHLY while CDR2 is FYNNEI. Spanning cysteine to phenylalanine, the CDR3 consists of 12 amino acids. The sequence is cut down to CDR3 DNA, 36 bases in frame from base 1. A distance of 14 bases separates the germline ends of V and J, which lose 8 bases and 7 bases respectively. PBMCs were isolated by Ficoll-Paque density gradient centrifugation. Broad study findings and their caveats: SARS-CoV-2 specificity of the second-wave clones peaking on day 37 was not confirmed. The study covered only two mild cases, and larger cohorts including severe cases with pre-infection samples were considered necessary. Contracting CD4+ clones appeared mostly in the CM and EM memory subsets, whereas CD8+ clones were enriched in EMRA. The detection of some responding clones in pre-infection memory suggests that pre-existing cross-reactive memory T cells joined the SARS-CoV-2 response. Clones contracting from day 15 to 85 had balanced CD4/CD8 phenotypes, while a second wave expanding from day 15 to 37 was biased towards CD4+.

The clonotype comes from a man between 18 and 29 years old who had mild COVID-19 (a few samples of this study predate the infection). The sample titles of this study are shuffled in the database, so cell type and time point are left out; the donor was told from shared clones. This receptor chain uses TRBV2 and TRBJ2-5; the D segment cannot be called with confidence. Sequencing was done on a sample of PBMCs or a T cell subset sorted from them (not recorded which). The bases read TGTGCCAGCCGAGAGACCCGTGGGACCCAGTACTTC. Translation gives CASRETRGTQYF.